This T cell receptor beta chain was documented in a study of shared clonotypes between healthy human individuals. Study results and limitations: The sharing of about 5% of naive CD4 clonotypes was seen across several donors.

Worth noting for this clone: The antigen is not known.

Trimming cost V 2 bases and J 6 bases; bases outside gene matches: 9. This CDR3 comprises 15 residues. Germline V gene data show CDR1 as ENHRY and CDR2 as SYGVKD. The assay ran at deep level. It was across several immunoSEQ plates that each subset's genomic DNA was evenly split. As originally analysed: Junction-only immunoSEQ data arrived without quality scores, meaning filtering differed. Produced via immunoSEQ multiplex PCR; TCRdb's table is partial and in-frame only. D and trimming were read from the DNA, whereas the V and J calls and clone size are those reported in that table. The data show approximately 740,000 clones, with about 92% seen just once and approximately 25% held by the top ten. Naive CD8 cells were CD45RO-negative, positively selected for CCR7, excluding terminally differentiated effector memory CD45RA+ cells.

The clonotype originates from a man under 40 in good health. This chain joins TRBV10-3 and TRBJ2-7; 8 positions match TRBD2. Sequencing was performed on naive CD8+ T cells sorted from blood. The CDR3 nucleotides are TGTGCCATCAGTGAGCCGCCTAGCGGGTACCTCGAGCAGTACTTC. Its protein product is CAISEPPSGYLEQYF.